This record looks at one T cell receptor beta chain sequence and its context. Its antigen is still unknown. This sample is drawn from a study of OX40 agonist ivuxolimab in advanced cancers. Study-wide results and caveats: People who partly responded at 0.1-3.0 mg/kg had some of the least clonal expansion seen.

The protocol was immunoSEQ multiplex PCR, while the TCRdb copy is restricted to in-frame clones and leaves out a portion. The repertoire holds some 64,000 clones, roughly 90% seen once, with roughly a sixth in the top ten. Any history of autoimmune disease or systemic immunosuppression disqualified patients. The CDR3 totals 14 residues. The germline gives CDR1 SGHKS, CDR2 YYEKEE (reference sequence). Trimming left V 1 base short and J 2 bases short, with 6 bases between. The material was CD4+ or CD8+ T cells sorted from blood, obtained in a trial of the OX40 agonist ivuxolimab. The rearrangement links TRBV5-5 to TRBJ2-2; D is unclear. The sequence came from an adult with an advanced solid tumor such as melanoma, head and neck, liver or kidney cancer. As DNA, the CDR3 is TGTGCCAGCAGCTTGTGGCTCAACACCGGGGAGCTGTTTTTT. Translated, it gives CASSLWLNTGELFF. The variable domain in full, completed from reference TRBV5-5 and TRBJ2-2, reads DAGVTQSPTHLIKTRGQQVTLRCSPISGHKSVSWYQQVLGQGPQFIFQYYEKEERGRGNFPDRFSARQFPNYSSELNVNALLLGDSALYLCASSLWLNTGELFFGEGSRLTVL.